This is a list of T cell receptor beta chains from one sample in a study of blood T cell repertoires in COVID-19. Sequencing used immunoSEQ multiplex PCR; TCRdb keeps in-frame clones, though not all of them. The sample lists about 200,000 clones; about 86% were seen once. Sequencing input: peripheral blood. The receptors originated from a woman in her 50s with acute or convalescent COVID-19. Each CDR3 is given with its conserved first and last residue. The order of the fields is CDR3 length, clone size, V gene, CDR3 protein. The listing skips clone size in some rows; elsewhere it reads once, few, many or a size class.

13	-	TRBV6-1	CASSEDRAQPQHF
15	once	TRBV7-9	CASSQGTGGNTEAFF
13	-	TRBV18	CASSGTGDTEAFF
14	-	TRBV27	CASSLSGVTSPLHF
13	-	TRBV5-1	CASSSGQDQPQHF
15	-	TRBV6-5	CASSRQGAANEKLFF
14	-	TRBV7-2	CASSLVSGNYGYTF
11	-	TRBV24-1	CATSDQDGYTF
16	-	TRBV4-3	CASSQHRLVPQETQYF
13	-	TRBV19	CASSGRGNTEAFF
15	-	TRBV7-8	CASSYWTGGTDTQYF
18	few	TRBV27	CASSRIRAGTGTNEKLFF
14	-	TRBV10-1	CASSSGGAGQPQHF
16	-	TRBV19	CASSILRERSNYGYTF
15	-	TRBV4-2	CASSGVGGGDYGYTF
14	once	TRBV6-5	CASSKGPANTEAFF
15	-	TRBV6-5	CASSYSKRGYYEQYF
16	-	TRBV6-2/TRBV6-3	CASSYSTRQGAGEQYF
19	-	TRBV6-2/TRBV6-3	CASSYKNSGRSYSTDTQYF
13	many	TRBV12-5	CASGLVLGQPPYF
15	few	TRBV2	CASRPDGQGGTEAFF
13	-	TRBV18	CASSPDPSQPQHF
16	-	TRBV24-1	CATSDPGVGGGNTIYF
16	-	TRBV11-2	CASSPEGGGSTDTQYF
15	few	TRBV19	CASSTQRDTNYGYTF
14	once	TRBV7-8	CASSPEEMDTAQHF
14	-	TRBV7-3	CASSSGQGGGGYTF
13	-	TRBV12-3/TRBV12-4	CASIQREVGTQYF
19	-	TRBV27	CASSLSYPGTLATNEKLFF
14	once	TRBV6-5	CASSYDRNNYGYTF
15	-	TRBV5-1	CASSLTGVEGETQYF
15	-	TRBV5-3	CARSLRDRVSFGYTF
15	once	TRBV19	CASSIRGQGSYGYTF
11	-	TRBV7-8	CASSSGGEQYF
16	-	TRBV19	CASSTGGYSSYNEQFF
13	once	TRBV18	CASSRGSQETQYF
15	-	TRBV15	CATSLSGVGGNTIYF
13	-	TRBV19	CALNNGNSYEQYF
19	-	TRBV28	CASSLEGGGRKISTDTQYF
13	-	TRBV14	CASSQDKNYGYTF
18	-	TRBV4-1	CASSRLGTSGGNAGELFF
14	-	TRBV6-5	CASSFGLLGQPQHF
13	-	TRBV18	CASATISSEKLFF
16	-	TRBV27	CASTAKPGQGNTEAFF
14	-	TRBV6-5	CASTLAGPLTEAFF
14	-	TRBV5-6	CASSRGHSNQPQHF